This TCR beta chain was captured in a study of Graves' ophthalmopathy and Graves' hyperthyroidism (dated by TCRdb to 2016 to 2019). With regard to the full study: Peripheral blood samples were taken at the time of initial diagnosis, before any treatment was given. The study used signatures of the TCR beta repertoire to tell Graves' ophthalmopathy apart from Graves' hyperthyroidism and to predict which patients would progress to ophthalmopathy. In total, approximately 130 blood samples were TCR-sequenced: around 42 ophthalmopathy, around 75 hyperthyroidism and some 17 hyperthyroidism-to-ophthalmopathy patients. To explore V-J signatures that separate ophthalmopathy from hyperthyroidism, a discovery set of 100 patients was enrolled, consisting of about 41 with ophthalmopathy and roughly 59 with stable hyperthyroidism. An independent validation cohort was composed of roughly 19 hyperthyroidism patients and over 15 patients who later progressed from hyperthyroidism to ophthalmopathy. In over 5 hyperthyroidism patients, the T-cell repertoire of thyroid tissue was compared with the T-cell repertoire of blood. Once sampling was done, hyperthyroidism patients were given methimazole at a starting dose of 30 mg daily, while ophthalmopathy patients were given high-dose intravenous methylprednisolone. The 100 or so discovery patients were divided at random into training and test sets in a 7:3 ratio.

On the study overall, not on this receptor specifically: In validation, the model predicted ophthalmopathy progression with 70.59% sensitivity and 72.22% specificity; roughly eleven predicted patients were CT-confirmed with GO in a median of around 6 months. Sample size was not predetermined statistically, and investigators were not blinded to group allocation. Among expanded thyroid clonotypes with frequency above 0.001, most also showed up in blood, which suggests that blood repertoires may reflect the thyroid immune response. In cross-validation, the 13-signature model distinguished ophthalmopathy from stable hyperthyroidism with approximately 85% sensitivity and around 81% specificity, and in the test set the corresponding values were roughly 80% and 76%.

On this clonotype: Its binding antigen is unknown. It has no much larger one-base neighbor in the sample; base qualities were not kept.

Trimming accounts for 7 bases at V and 9 bases at J, while the number of junction bases matched to no gene is 12. Reading the germline V gene (reference sequence) gives CDR1 GTSNPN and CDR2 SVGIG. The CDR3 holds 13 amino acids from the cysteine to the phenylalanine. The CDR3 DNA has 39 bases and is translated from base 1. TCR beta CDR3 regions were amplified from RNA transcripts for repertoire sequencing. The first round was an RT-PCR using HTBI primers with the Qiagen OneStep RT-PCR kit, and this first round was followed by a second-round multiplex PCR, then size selection and purification. The libraries underwent paired-end sequencing with 100 bp reads on an Illumina HiSeq2000. The authors processed their data as follows. SOAPnuke was used to process the reads, throwing out any read that had adapters, had uncalled bases, had a mean Phred below 15, or lacked an exact constant-primer or identifier match. COPE v1.2.5 was used to merge high-quality paired reads. Each unique nucleotide sequence was defined as a clonotype, and clonotypes were aligned to IMGT TRB V, D and J references with MiTCR v1.1. The analysis was limited to V-J combinations with a frequency above 0.0001, which together covered roughly 99% of the repertoires. For each V-J combination, a TCR clonal expansion and chaos score was defined as F50 clonal expansion divided by the chaos observed in the TCRdist matrix. Welch's t-statistics and random forest were used to narrow the features down to 10 to 15 V-J combinations, which were then fed into a naive Bayes classifier. The Morisita-Horn index was used to measure how similar the thyroid and blood repertoires were. Using fastp trimming at Q25 and MiXCR clonotype assembly, TCRdb reanalyzed the public sequencing data and kept in-frame beta chains. Rows with one shared CDR3 protein collapse into an entry with the most common genes and DNA. TCRdb's processing, not the authors' own work, is the source of the V and J calls. This sample lists 200,000 to 250,000 distinct CDR3 sequences; about a fifth were detected once. Of the sample, 35% to 55% is held by the ten largest clones.

Ophthalmopathy patients had moderately to severely active disease, Clinical Activity Score of at least 3, NOSPECS grade of at least 4, and disease duration under 3 months. Anyone with other autoimmune diseases, uncontrolled infections, pregnancy or lactation was excluded from the study. Clinical symptoms, serum thyroxine, TRAb, thyroid ultrasound and orbital computed tomography formed the basis of the diagnosis. PBMCs were isolated from 10 ml of fresh peripheral blood by Ficoll-Paque density gradient centrifugation. Total RNA was extracted using Trizol reagent, and RNA quality was checked on an Agilent 2100 Bioanalyzer.

The receptor was isolated from a woman between 45 and 60 years old with Graves' ophthalmopathy. Donor details come from another sample of the same person, matched by shared clones. The sequence joins TRBV30 to TRBJ2-5; the junction holds 9 bases that match TRBD1. The specimen was peripheral blood. The DNA reads TGTGCCTACTGCTTGGGACAGGGTGAGGCCCAGTACTTC. It translates to CAYCLGQGEAQYF.